The clone carrying this T cell receptor (beta chain) was seen a few times. The source of the sample is a study of tumor-infiltrating lymphocytes in oesophageal squamous cell carcinoma. CDR1 is DFQATT and CDR2 is SNEGSKA in the germline V gene (reference sequence). The CDR3 has 12 amino acids. TCRdb analysed the PCR reads with MiXCR anew, one entry per CDR3 protein. The repertoire has about 21,000 distinct CDR3 sequences, 35% to 50% of them found once; the top ten carry 15% to 20%. This chain links TRBV20-1 with TRBJ2-4; no firm D call. The DNA end favors TRBJ2-5, so the J call may be wrong. Sequencing was carried out using esophageal tumor tissue. The TCR comes from a male donor with esophageal squamous cell carcinoma. The CDR3 DNA reads as TGCAGTGCTCGGGTCTTACAAGAGACCCAGTACTTC. Its protein is CSARVLQETQYF.